A selection of T cell receptor beta chains follows, all from one sample in a study of T-cell memory formation after mild COVID-19. A single record per CDR3 protein comes from TCRdb applying MiXCR to the 5' RACE reads. This repertoire shows under 250,000 distinct CDR3 sequences, approximately 15% found once; its top ten account for 2% to 2.5%. Sequences were obtained from PBMCs or a T cell subset sorted from them (not recorded which). The source of these receptors is an adult woman who had mild COVID-19 (a few samples of this study predate the infection). Cell type and time point are not known. Each CDR3 is given with its conserved first and last residue. A D gene is named only where the DNA matches it firmly. Not every row has a clone size; where given, it reads once, few, many or a size class.

j_call d_call clone_size v_call cdr3_aa cdr3_nt
TRBJ2-3 . few TRBV18 CASSPFQRATDTQYF TGTGCCAGCTCACCATTCCAGCGAGCCACAGATACGCAGTATTTT
TRBJ2-3 TRBD1 many TRBV5-1 CASSLRDSRTDTQYF TGCGCCAGCAGTTTACGGGACAGCCGCACAGATACGCAGTATTTT
TRBJ1-4 TRBD1 few TRBV5-4 CASSPDRTSEKLFF TGTGCCAGCAGCCCGGACAGGACCTCTGAAAAACTGTTTTTT
TRBJ2-7 . few TRBV12-3/TRBV12-4 CASSLARGEGAYEQYF TGTGCCAGCAGTTTAGCGCGAGGAGAGGGGGCCTACGAGCAGTACTTC
TRBJ2-3 . . TRBV18 CASSPPVRTTDTQYF TGTGCCAGCTCACCTCCGGTCCGAACCACAGATACGCAGTATTTT
TRBJ2-5 . . TRBV20-1 CSASLNPWGTQYF TGCAGTGCTTCTTTAAATCCCTGGGGGACCCAGTACTTC
TRBJ1-3 . few TRBV6-5 CASSYSEGSGNTIYF TGTGCCAGCAGTTACTCTGAGGGCTCTGGAAACACCATATATTTT
TRBJ1-2 . . TRBV7-8 CASSPVQGDNYGYTF TGTGCCAGCAGCCCAGTGCAGGGTGATAACTATGGCTACACCTTC
TRBJ1-1 TRBD1 . TRBV12-3/TRBV12-4 CASSRDRGGAFF TGTGCCAGCAGTCGCGACAGGGGGGGAGCTTTCTTT
TRBJ2-3 TRBD2 . TRBV12-3/TRBV12-4 CASTWTSGASSTDTQYF TGTGCCAGCACCTGGACTAGCGGGGCCTCTAGCACAGATACGCAGTATTTT
TRBJ2-7 TRBD2 . TRBV12-3/TRBV12-4 CASSPTSGGTYEQYF TGTGCCAGCAGTCCGACTAGCGGGGGAACCTACGAGCAGTACTTC
TRBJ2-7 TRBD2 few TRBV5-1 CASRYGGDGRSSYEQYF TGCGCCAGCAGGTATGGGGGGGACGGACGAAGCTCCTACGAGCAGTACTTC
TRBJ2-1 . . TRBV11-1 CASNPGGRGGYNEQFF TGTGCCAGCAACCCAGGGGGGAGGGGAGGGTACAATGAGCAGTTCTTC
TRBJ2-7 . . TRBV6-5 CASSPREQSEQYF TGTGCCAGCTCCCCCAGGGAGCAGAGCGAGCAGTACTTC
TRBJ1-2 . few TRBV7-9 CASSTTRTTVGYTF TGTGCCAGCAGCACCACTAGGACGACCGTGGGCTACACCTTC